The TCR beta chain described here comes from a study of T cell changes during pregnancy in multiple sclerosis. This clone showed up just once. The CDR3 consists of 15 residues. J lost 4 bases, V lost 0 bases, and 4 bases had no gene match. Germline assignment: CDR1 SGHKS and CDR2 YYEKEE (reference sequence). Sequencing used immunoSEQ multiplex PCR; TCRdb keeps in-frame clones, though not all of them. The sample contains tens of thousands of clones, about 90% of which appear only once. The sequencing here drew on CD4+ T cells from peripheral blood mononuclear cells, taken in the second trimester of pregnancy. The chain joins TRBV5-5 to TRBJ2-5; 9 bases line up with TRBD1. This receptor was obtained from a female donor with multiple sclerosis, enrolled in a pregnancy study. As DNA, the CDR3 is TGTGCCAGCAGCTTGGGGACAGGGGTCGTAGAGACCCAGTACTTC. It specifies CASSLGTGVVETQYF.